Listed here are 18 T cell receptor beta chains from one sample, sequenced in a study of T cell changes during pregnancy in multiple sclerosis. Generated by immunoSEQ multiplex PCR, the TCRdb table keeps only in-frame clones and is missing some. The data hold 95,000 to 100,000 clones, with roughly nine tenths observed a single time. The specimen comprised peripheral blood, sampled after pregnancy. The source is a female donor in good health, enrolled as a control in a pregnancy study.

The V gene is TRBV5-5, the J gene TRBJ2-7; 7 bases match TRBD1. V trimming: 2 bases; J trimming: 7 bases; junction bases outside the gene matches: 6. Germline loops: CDR1 SGHKS, CDR2 YYEKEE (reference sequence). The CDR3 totals 13 residues. CDR3 region: CASSFRQGGEQYF. In DNA, the CDR3 is TGTGCCAGCAGCTTTCGACAGGGCGGTGAGCAGTACTTC.

In this sample, this clone turned up once. The chain links TRBV4-2 to TRBJ2-5; TRBD2 is a possible D gene (7 bases). Germline CDR1 reads LGHNA; CDR2 reads YNFKEQ. The CDR3 has 15 residues. V shed 7 bases and J shed 5 bases, with 20 bases lying between them. The CDR3 protein is CASTPVVGGPETQYF. CDR3 in DNA: TGTGCCAGCACCCCCGTCGTGGGGGGGCCGGAGACCCAGTACTTC.

This chain uses TRBV7-6 with TRBJ2-1; TRBD2 agrees at 10 bases. The CDR3 totals 15 residues. The germline CDR1 and CDR2 sequences are SGHVS and FNYEAQ. J lost 4 bases, V lost 5 bases, and 5 bases had no gene match. CDR3 DNA: TGTGCCAGCAGCGGCATAGCGGGAGGTTACAATGAGCAGTTCTTC. This sequence encodes CASSGIAGGYNEQFF.

The sample holds a few counts of this clone. The J gene is TRBJ1-4, the V gene TRBV6-1; perhaps TRBD1 as D (5 bases). V was cut by 1 base and J by 15 bases, with 21 bases left in between. This CDR3 is built from 15 residues. CDR1 is MNHNS and CDR2 is SASEGT in the germline V gene. CDR3 sequence: CASSEGRDGGVSVFF. For the CDR3, the DNA is TGTGCCAGCAGTGAAGGGAGGGACGGCGGGGTTTCGGTGTTTTTT.

This rearrangement joins TRBV9 to TRBJ1-5; unclear D gene. Germline CDR1 SGDLS, CDR2 YYNGEE. Between the trimmed V and J ends, which lost 0 bases and 4 bases, there was a span of 23 bases. The CDR3 is 19 amino acids. In DNA, the CDR3 is TGTGCCAGCAGCGTAGTTTGTGGTTTGGTTGCGTACCATAATCAGCCCCAGCATTTT. This codes for CASSVVCGLVAYHNQPQHF.

The V call is TRBV7-9, the J call TRBJ1-5, with D hard to call. The CDR3 spans 14 residues. CDR1 is SEHNR, CDR2 FQNEAQ, per germline (reference sequence). Trimming shortened V by 1 base and J by 4 bases, and 8 bases separated the two germline ends. This CDR3 is CASSLGDRNQPQHF. In nucleotides, the CDR3 is TGTGCCAGCAGCTTAGGCGATAGAAATCAGCCCCAGCATTTT.

V usage is TRBV5-1 and J usage is TRBJ2-2; maybe TRBD2 (5 bases). Germline V gene sequence: CDR1 SGHRS, CDR2 YFSETQ. This CDR3 is built from 16 residues. Trimming pared 1 base from V and 5 bases from J, leaving 15 bases between. CDR3 DNA sequence: TGCGCCAGCAGCTTGATTTGGGAGAAAACTACCGGGGAGCTGTTTTTT. Encoded protein: CASSLIWEKTTGELFF.

The rearrangement uses TRBV6-1 and TRBJ1-1; D is unresolved. Germline V CDR1 and CDR2: MNHNS, SASEGT. The CDR3 covers 13 residues. The V gene lost 6 bases and the J gene lost 2 bases, with 10 bases spanning the gap. The CDR3 DNA sequence: TGTGCCAGCAGACGAACAGTTAACACTGAAGCTTTCTTT. Translated: CASRRTVNTEAFF.

This chain connects TRBV5-1 to TRBJ2-5; possible D gene TRBD2, 5 bases. The CDR3 length is 13 residues. In germline, CDR1 is SGHRS, CDR2 YFSETQ. The V end lost 3 bases, the J end lost 5 bases, and 11 bases lay between the germline ends. The CDR3 region is CASSSTTGETQYF. The CDR3, as DNA: TGCGCCAGCAGCTCGACCACGGGGGAGACCCAGTACTTC.

V is TRBV5-6 and J is TRBJ1-3; 7 bases agree with TRBD1. The CDR3 has 14 residues. Trimming cost V 4 bases and J 0 bases; bases outside gene matches: 1. In germline, CDR1 is SGHDT, CDR2 YYEEEE. The CDR3 loop is CASSGTASGNTIYF. The CDR3 DNA follows: TGTGCCAGCAGCGGGACAGCCTCTGGAAACACCATATATTTT.

In DNA, the CDR3 is TGCGCCAGCAGCTTGGGCCAGGGGATCACTGAAGCTTTCTTT. This codes for CASSLGQGITEAFF. The V call is TRBV5-1, the J call TRBJ1-1, with D perhaps TRBD1 (6 bases). CDR1 is SGHRS and CDR2 is YFSETQ in the germline V gene. The CDR3 runs 14 residues. Trimming removed 0 bases from V and 4 bases from J, with 10 bases in between. The full variable domain, completed using reference TRBV5-1 and TRBJ1-1, is KAGVTQTPRYLIKTRGQQVTLSCSPISGHRSVSWYQQTPGQGLQFLFEYFSETQRNKGNFPGRFSGRQFSNSRSEMNVSTLELGDSALYLCASSLGQGITEAFFGQGTRLTVV.

This clone has a handful of counts. V gene TRBV28 combines with J gene TRBJ2-1; 9 nucleotides align to TRBD1. The CDR3 covers 14 residues. CDR1 and CDR2 from the germline V gene are MDHEN and SYDVKM. After removal of 4 bases from V and 8 bases from J, the junction contained 6 bases not matched to a gene. CDR3 nucleotides: TGTGCCAGCAGTTCGGGGACAGGGAGCGATGAGCAGTTCTTC. As protein: CASSSGTGSDEQFF.

The chain has TRBV2 and TRBJ2-7; unclear D gene. CDR3 length: 12 amino acids. Trimming stripped 8 bases from V and 0 bases from J, with 8 bases between. Germline CDR1 SNHLY, CDR2 FYNNEI. As DNA, the CDR3 is TGTGCCAGCCATCAAATCTCCTACGAGCAGTACTTC. Its translation: CASHQISYEQYF.

V usage is TRBV7-8 and J usage is TRBJ1-2, with a possible D match to TRBD1 (6 bases). The germline V and J ends were trimmed by 2 bases and 4 bases, with 20 bases remaining between them. The CDR3 is 17 residues long. The V gene's germline CDR1 is SGHVS and CDR2 FQNEAQ. CDR3: CASSLLSLRDTSYGYTF. CDR3 DNA sequence: TGTGCCAGCAGCTTATTATCCCTTCGGGACACAAGCTATGGCTACACCTTC.

This clone was seen only once. V is TRBV10-1 and J is TRBJ2-3; 7 bases agree with TRBD2. V lost 4 bases to trimming and J lost 10 bases; unmatched junction nucleotides: 8. The germline V gene encodes CDR1 WNHNN and CDR2 SYGVQD (reference sequence). This CDR3 region has 13 residues. CDR3 loop: CASSGTRGEPQYF. The DNA of the CDR3 is TGCGCCAGCAGTGGGACTAGGGGTGAGCCGCAGTATTTT.

In DNA form, the CDR3 reads TGTGCCAGCAGCGTAGGAAGCGGGGGGGTAAGTGCGAATGAGCAGTTCTTC. Its protein is CASSVGSGGVSANEQFF. The chain links TRBV9 to TRBJ2-1; 10 positions agree with TRBD2. The CDR3 sequence is 17 residues long. The trim removed 0 bases at V and 7 bases at J, leaving 10 bases unmatched. Germline values: CDR1 SGDLS, CDR2 YYNGEE.

The chain links TRBV28 to TRBJ2-2, with no clear D. Trimming took 5 bases from V and 6 from J, leaving 13 bases between them. Germline V gene sequence: CDR1 MDHEN, CDR2 SYDVKM. The CDR3 is made up of 14 amino acids. CDR3 nucleotides: TGTGCCAGCAGTCCTTCTTTTTATTCCGGGGAGCTGTTTTTT. This encodes CASSPSFYSGELFF. The full variable domain, with the rest looked up from reference TRBV28 and TRBJ2-2, is DVKVTQSSRYLVKRTGEKVFLECVQDMDHENMFWYRQDPGLGLRLIYFSYDVKMKEKGDIPEGYSVSREKKERFSLILESASTNQTSMYLCASSPSFYSGELFFGEGSRLTVL.

The V and J genes are TRBV19 and TRBJ1-5, with 7 bases that match TRBD1. The CDR3 has 17 residues. V was clipped by 0 bases and J by 7 bases; unmatched bases: 12. CDR1 and CDR2 (germline): LNHDA, SQIVND (reference sequence). CDR3 residues: CASSIDLETGFSQPQHF. As DNA, the CDR3 is TGTGCCAGTAGTATAGATCTTGAGACAGGGTTCTCCCAGCCCCAGCATTTT.